What follows describes a single T cell receptor beta chain. This specimen belongs to a study of shared clonotypes between healthy human individuals. Only CD45RO-negative cells positively selected for CCR7 counted as naive CD8 cells, so terminally differentiated effector memory CD45RA+ cells were excluded. Trimming took off 5 bases at V and 8 bases at J, with 18 bases between the two ends. Per the germline V gene, CDR1 is MNHEY and CDR2 is SVGAGI. CDR3 length equals 14 residues. Sequencing was performed with immunoSEQ multiplex PCR; in TCRdb, only in-frame clones are kept and a portion is missing. The table lists fewer than 700,000 clones, approximately 95% of them singletons.

The source is a woman in her thirties in good health. The V gene is TRBV6-5, the J gene TRBJ1-2, with a tentative D call TRBD1 (5 bases). Sequencing was carried out using naive CD8+ T cells sorted from blood. Written as DNA, the CDR3 is TGTGCCAGCAGTGAGGGGCCCAGTGCCCGGGGCTACACCTTC. Its translation: CASSEGPSARGYTF.